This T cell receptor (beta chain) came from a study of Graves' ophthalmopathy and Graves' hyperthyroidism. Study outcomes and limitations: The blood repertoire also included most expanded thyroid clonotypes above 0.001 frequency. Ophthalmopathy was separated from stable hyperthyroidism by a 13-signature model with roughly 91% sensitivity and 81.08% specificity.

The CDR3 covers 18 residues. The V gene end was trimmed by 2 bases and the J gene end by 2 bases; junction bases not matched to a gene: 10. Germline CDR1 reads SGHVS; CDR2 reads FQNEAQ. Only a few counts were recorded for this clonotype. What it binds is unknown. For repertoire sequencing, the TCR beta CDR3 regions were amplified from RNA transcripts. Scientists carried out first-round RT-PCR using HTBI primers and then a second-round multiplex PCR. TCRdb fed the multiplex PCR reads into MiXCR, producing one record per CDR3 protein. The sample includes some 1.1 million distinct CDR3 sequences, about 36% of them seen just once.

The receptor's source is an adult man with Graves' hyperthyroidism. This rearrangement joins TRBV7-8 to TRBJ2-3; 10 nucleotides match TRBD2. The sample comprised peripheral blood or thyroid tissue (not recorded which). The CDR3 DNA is TGTGCCAGCAGCTTACCCCGGGTTAGCGGGGGGCCCACAGATACGCAGTATTTT. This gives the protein CASSLPRVSGGPTDTQYF.